This T cell receptor (beta chain) was recovered during a study of blood T cells in healthy people across ages. Whole-study findings and limits: Estimated diversity that came from one million T cells was considered an underestimate.

A second PCR of 7 to 11 cycles used a sample-barcoded 5' primer and a J-beta primer mix. Every single cDNA molecule received a tag from a template-switch adaptor with 12 random nucleotides. TCRdb re-called the 5' RACE reads through MiXCR, storing one row per CDR3 protein. Of about 640,000 distinct CDR3 sequences detected, over 40% appear once; the ten largest clones hold around 32%. This clonotype was found a few times. The antigen is unknown. CDR1 is MGHRA and CDR2 is YSYEKL in the germline V gene. Trimming removed 1 base from V and 8 bases from J, with 11 bases in between. The CDR3 is 13 amino acids. Russia was home to the donors, healthy Caucasian individuals aged about 6 to 90. Samples each yielded at least 6 micrograms of total RNA.

The sequence derives from a man older than 75 in good health. The chain has TRBV4-1 and TRBJ1-2; D ambiguous. The source material was blood. The CDR3 sequence is CASSQGNVRGYTF. CDR3 coding DNA: TGCGCCAGCAGCCAAGGGAACGTCCGGGGCTACACCTTC.